This entry lists 3 T cell receptor beta chains sequenced from one sample in a study of T cell clones after liver transplantation. Measured with immunoSEQ multiplex PCR; TCRdb has only the in-frame clones, and not every one. The sample has 20,000 to 25,000 clones; more than 65% are singletons. The specimen comprised CD4+ T cells from blood, sampled before liver transplant. Every receptor here comes from a human donor who received a liver transplant.

This clone came up a few times. The chain couples TRBV7-6 to TRBJ1-6, with D tentatively TRBD1 (6 bases). The V and J ends lost 5 bases and 3 bases respectively, with 11 bases between them. CDR3 length equals 15 residues. Germline V CDR1 and CDR2: SGHVS, FNYEAQ. CDR3 in DNA: TGTGCCAGCAGCCCTGGACAGTACTATAATTCACCCCTCCACTTT. Protein product: CASSPGQYYNSPLHF.

This sequence joins TRBV5-4 and TRBJ2-3; no clear D. The CDR3 covers 14 residues. Trimming removed 4 bases from V and 5 bases from J, with 14 bases in between. Germline lookup yields CDR1 SGHNT and CDR2 YYREEE (reference sequence). CDR3 residues: CASSPPAPQDTQYF. The CDR3 DNA reads TGTGCCAGCAGCCCACCGGCCCCCCAAGATACGCAGTATTTT.

The V gene is TRBV19, the J gene TRBJ2-7, with a possible D match to TRBD1 (8 bases). The length of the CDR3 is 17 residues. Between the trimmed V and J ends, which lost 8 bases and 6 bases, there was a span of 29 bases. Looked up from germline, CDR1 is LNHDA and CDR2 is SQIVND (reference sequence). The chain's CDR3 is CASPMGGVDRAFSEQYV. The CDR3 DNA reads as TGTGCCAGTCCCATGGGGGGGGTGGACAGGGCGTTTTCCGAGCAGTACGTC.